This TCR beta chain was identified during a study of cytomegalovirus exposure and HLA in healthy donors. Use of 60 Vbeta and 13 Jbeta primers characterized the PCR. TCRdb keeps only in-frame clones here, not all; method: immunoSEQ multiplex PCR. The sample's table shows more than 75,000 clones. Germline CDR1 is LGHNA and CDR2 is YNFKEQ. This CDR3 has 16 amino acids. Losses at the gene ends were 1 base for V and 2 bases for J; bases not matched to a gene: 4. The receptor comes from a man aged 50 to 60 in good health and CMV-seropositive. The source material was PBMCs. The V and J genes are TRBV4-2 and TRBJ2-1; TRBD1 agrees at 8 bases. The CDR3 sequence is CASSQGRQGTYNEQFF. The CDR3 bases are TGTGCCAGCAGCCAAGGGAGACAGGGGACCTACAATGAGCAGTTCTTC.